The 6 T cell receptor beta chains below were found in one sample sequenced in a study of yellow fever vaccine responses in identical twins. MiXCR, run by TCRdb on the RT-PCR reads, gives a single entry per CDR3 protein. The profile shows a few thousand distinct CDR3 sequences, about three quarters of them singletons. Sequencing used T cells from blood (PBMCs), unsorted or a sorted subset (not recorded which), obtained before or after yellow fever vaccination (not recorded which). The receptor source for this set is a woman aged 18-29 years who received the yellow fever vaccine.

This rearrangement joins TRBV29-1 to TRBJ2-7, with 7 bases aligning to TRBD1. The CDR3 contains 13 residues. Germline V gene sequence: CDR1 SQVTM, CDR2 ANQGSEA. Trimming at V came to 6 bases and at J to 2 bases, leaving 7 bases not matched to a gene. CDR3 in amino acids: CSVRTGETYEQYF. CDR3 bases: TGCAGCGTGAGGACAGGCGAAACCTACGAGCAGTACTTC.

This clonotype has a single count. The gene calls are TRBV11-3 and TRBJ2-3; TRBD2 agrees at 13 bases. The CDR3 is 16 amino acids. V lost 3 bases, J lost 4 bases, and 4 bases stayed unmatched. Germline CDR1 reads SGHNT; CDR2 reads YENEEA. The DNA of the CDR3 is TGTGCCAGCAGCTTCGGACTAGCGGGAGTGTCAGATACGCAGTATTTT. It yields the protein CASSFGLAGVSDTQYF.

This clonotype came up a few times. The rearrangement links TRBV5-1 to TRBJ2-1; 8 nucleotides line up with TRBD1. Germline assignment: CDR1 SGHRS and CDR2 YFSETQ. J was trimmed by 12 bases and V by 3 bases; bases with no gene match: 17. CDR3 length: 16 amino acids. This chain's CDR3 is CASSSKPGQASNSQFF. The CDR3 DNA is TGCGCCAGCAGCTCGAAACCGGGACAGGCCTCTAATTCGCAGTTCTTC.

The chain joins TRBV6-1 to TRBJ2-4, with 9 bases lining up with TRBD2. Germline values: CDR1 MNHNS, CDR2 SASEGT. The trim removed 6 bases at V and 6 bases at J, leaving 3 bases unmatched. The CDR3 is 13 residues long. The CDR3 nucleotides read TGTGCCAGCAGAGCGGGGGGTATAAACATTCAGTACTTC. Protein sequence: CASRAGGINIQYF.

The gene calls are TRBV5-4 and TRBJ1-2; D gene unclear. Per the germline V gene, CDR1 is SGHNT and CDR2 is YYREEE (reference sequence). This CDR3 is 13 amino acids long. V shed 6 bases and J shed 7 bases, with 16 bases lying between them. The CDR3 sequence is CASTLGGPGGYTF. The CDR3 DNA sequence: TGTGCCAGCACCCTGGGAGGCCCGGGTGGCTACACCTTC.

This clonotype was counted only a few times. For the CDR3, the DNA is TGTGCCAGCAGTGAAGGTGCTTGGGCAAACAAGAACACTGAAGCTTTCTTT. Its translation: CASSEGAWANKNTEAFF. This sequence joins TRBV2 and TRBJ1-1; no reliable D call. The CDR3 runs 17 residues. V lost 1 base and J lost 1, with 16 bases in between. The germline gives CDR1 SNHLY, CDR2 FYNNEI.